Presented here are 18 T cell receptor beta chains from one specimen sequenced in a study of human T cells and chemical hapten exposure. Described time point: patch test 2, 6 weeks after DPC sensitization. Treatment reported: therapeutic diphenylcyclopropenone sensitization with weekly scalp DPC. TCRdb processed the RACE reads anew with MiXCR; each CDR3 protein has one entry. The sample records approximately 350,000 distinct CDR3 sequences, roughly 6% being singletons. Here the sequenced sample was whole blood, taken in connection with sensitization to the hapten diphenylcyclopropenone (DPC). The receptors stem from a woman aged 18-29 years with alopecia areata. Some clones in this sample may be carry-over from other donors' samples.

CDR3 sequence (DNA): TGTGCCAGCAGTCGGGACCAACCGAGCATCTATGGCTACACCTTC. Translating gives CASSRDQPSIYGYTF. V is TRBV6-2 or TRBV6-3 and J is TRBJ1-2, with TRBD1 as a possible D gene (5 bases). This CDR3 has 15 amino acids. Trimming shortened V by 5 bases and J by 4 bases, and 17 bases separated the two germline ends. The germline V gene encodes CDR1 MNHEY and CDR2 SVGEGT.

Many counts were recorded for this clonotype. The chain couples TRBV29-1 to TRBJ1-1, with D unclear. This CDR3 spans 11 amino acids. Trimming removed 1 base at V and 7 bases at J, with 7 bases between. Per the germline V gene, CDR1 is SQVTM and CDR2 is ANQGSEA. In DNA, the CDR3 is TGCAGCGTTGAAGTGGCGGGTGAAGCTTTCTTT. Translated: CSVEVAGEAFF.

This clonotype was seen at least ten times. V gene TRBV12-3 or TRBV12-4 combines with J gene TRBJ1-1; no reliable D call. Between the trimmed V and J ends, which lost 2 bases and 7 bases, there was a span of 17 bases. The CDR3 spans 15 residues. The CDR3 nucleotides are TGTGCCAGCAGTTTACAAGTTCGGGTCCGGGGTGAAGCTTTCTTT. This encodes CASSLQVRVRGEAFF.

This clonotype was observed at least ten times. V is TRBV3-1 and J is TRBJ1-1, with D maybe TRBD1 (5 bases). The CDR3 is 13 amino acids. V dropped 5 bases and J dropped 8 bases, with 15 bases sitting between them. Germline V CDR1 and CDR2: LGHDT, YNNKEL (reference sequence). The CDR3 spells CASSFTRDGEAFF. DNA of the CDR3: TGTGCCAGCAGCTTTACGAGGGACGGAGAAGCTTTCTTT.

This clonotype was detected many times. V usage is TRBV6-1 and J usage is TRBJ1-4; 8 nucleotides match TRBD1. With V trimmed by 5 bases and J by 8 bases, 10 bases remained unmatched. CDR1 is MNHNS and CDR2 is SASEGT in the germline V gene. The CDR3 extends over 15 amino acids. In DNA form, the CDR3 reads TGTGCCAGCAGTTCTCGGACAGGGAGGGACGAAAAACTGTTTTTT. The encoded protein is CASSSRTGRDEKLFF.

In this sample, this clonotype turned up many times. The chain is built from TRBV12-3 or TRBV12-4 and TRBJ1-6; D unclear. The CDR3 is made up of 12 amino acids. V was pared by 2 bases and J by 9 bases, with 5 bases between. The CDR3 protein is CASSLSSSPLHF. The CDR3 coding sequence is TGTGCCAGCAGTTTATCCAGTTCACCCCTCCACTTT.

The chain links TRBV24-1 to TRBJ2-1, with 11 bases aligning to TRBD2. The CDR3 has 15 amino acids. Germline CDR1 and CDR2: KGHDR and SFDVKD. The V segment lost 2 bases and the J segment 8 bases; nucleotides outside the gene matches: 4. As DNA, the CDR3 is TGTGCCACCAGTGATTCAACTAGCGGGGGACATGAGCAGTTCTTC. The encoded protein is CATSDSTSGGHEQFF.

This clonotype showed up many times. CDR3 amino acids: CASSKARRERGPNYSGANVLTF. The CDR3 DNA follows: TGTGCCAGCAGCAAAGCGAGGAGGGAGCGGGGGCCCAATTACTCTGGGGCCAACGTCCTGACTTTC. The chain is built from TRBV21-1 and TRBJ2-6; the table's D call, TRBD1, was not checked against the DNA. TRBV21-1 corresponds to a pseudogene. The CDR3 loop spans 22 amino acids.

This clonotype was observed a few times. The V call is TRBV25-1, the J call TRBJ2-1; D call uncertain. Germline loops: CDR1 MGHDK, CDR2 SYGVNS. Between the trimmed V and J ends, which lost 3 bases and 10 bases, there was a span of 4 bases. The CDR3 extends over 10 amino acids. CDR3 residues: CASSDREQFF. The DNA for the CDR3 is TGTGCCAGCAGTGATAGGGAGCAGTTCTTC.

V gene TRBV7-9 combines with J gene TRBJ1-1; 8 bases agree with TRBD1. The CDR3 is 14 amino acids. Germline V gene sequence: CDR1 SEHNR, CDR2 FQNEAQ (reference sequence). V was pared by 3 bases and J by 4 bases, with 4 bases of the junction left unmatched. The CDR3 here is CASSLDRASTEAFF. The DNA of the CDR3 is TGTGCCAGCAGCTTGGACAGGGCGAGCACTGAAGCTTTCTTT.

V and J are TRBV6-5 and TRBJ1-2; weak D call: TRBD1 (5 bases). The germline gives CDR1 MNHEY, CDR2 SVGAGI. V lost 5 bases to trimming and J lost 4 bases, with 14 bases between them. CDR3 length: 14 residues. The CDR3 loop is CASSRQSFSYGYTF. The CDR3 bases are TGTGCCAGCAGTAGACAGTCCTTCTCCTATGGCTACACCTTC.

The sample holds a few counts of this clonotype. This chain connects TRBV10-3 to TRBJ1-1; D is ambiguous. Per the germline V gene, CDR1 is ENHRY and CDR2 is SYGVKD. V dropped 4 bases and J dropped 1 base, with 7 bases sitting between them. The CDR3 covers 13 residues. CDR3 residues: CAISVNQNTEAFF. CDR3 in DNA: TGTGCCATCAGTGTAAACCAGAACACTGAAGCTTTCTTT.

The table lists this clonotype with a few counts. This rearrangement joins TRBV5-1 to TRBJ2-5; a possible D gene is TRBD1 (5 bases). The CDR3 is made up of 14 amino acids. V lost 5 bases, J lost 6 bases, and 17 bases lay in between. Germline lookup yields CDR1 SGHRS and CDR2 YFSETQ. The CDR3 DNA sequence: TGCGCCAGCAGTTTCAGGACACTCACTCAGACCCAGTACTTC. It specifies CASSFRTLTQTQYF.

This clonotype was counted ten times or more. The V call is TRBV7-2, the J call TRBJ1-5; tentatively, D is TRBD1 (5 bases). From germline, CDR1 is SGHTA and CDR2 FQGNSA. V dropped 1 base and J dropped 7 bases, with 11 bases sitting between them. The CDR3 is 14 amino acids. In DNA, the CDR3 is TGTGCCAGCAGCTTAGTGTTCGGGGGACAGCCCCAGCATTTT. Translated, it gives CASSLVFGGQPQHF.

This clonotype was seen a few times. The CDR3 here is CSVGADHNTEAFF. For the CDR3, the DNA is TGCAGCGTTGGGGCAGATCACAACACTGAAGCTTTCTTT. The chain uses TRBV29-1 and TRBJ1-1, with no clear D. The V and J ends lost 4 bases and 2 bases respectively, with 11 bases between them. The CDR3 is made up of 13 amino acids. Germline values: CDR1 SQVTM, CDR2 ANQGSEA.

This clonotype was seen only a few times. The chain employs TRBV5-1 and TRBJ2-3; 8 bases are a match to TRBD2. Germline-derived CDR1 and CDR2 are SGHRS and YFSETQ. Losses at the gene ends were 2 bases for V and 6 bases for J; bases not matched to a gene: 8. This CDR3 spans 15 amino acids. CDR3 DNA: TGCGCCAGCAGCTTCGGAACTAGCGGCGGGGATACGCAGTATTTT. It specifies CASSFGTSGGDTQYF. Looking up the rest from reference TRBV5-1 and TRBJ2-3 gives the full variable domain: KAGVTQTPRYLIKTRGQQVTLSCSPISGHRSVSWYQQTPGQGLQFLFEYFSETQRNKGNFPGRFSGRQFSNSRSEMNVSTLELGDSALYLCASSFGTSGGDTQYFGPGTRLTVL.

The chain carries TRBV7-9 and TRBJ1-6, with D possibly matching TRBD1 (6 bases). Germline lookup yields CDR1 SEHNR and CDR2 FQNEAQ (reference sequence). The CDR3 covers 16 residues. Trimming took 5 bases from V and 3 from J, leaving 14 bases between them. CDR3 in DNA: TGTGCCAGCAGCGCCCCGAGGGGGTACTATAATTCACCCCTCCACTTT. It is translated as CASSAPRGYYNSPLHF.

The table lists this clonotype with many counts. The rearrangement joins TRBV7-2 to TRBJ1-5, with D perhaps TRBD1 (5 bases). Trimming pared 3 bases from V and 10 bases from J, leaving 16 bases between. This CDR3 contains 14 residues. Looked up from germline, CDR1 is SGHTA and CDR2 is FQGNSA. CDR3 DNA: TGTGCCAGCAGCTTTCAAGGGGATAAGGGTCCCCAGCATTTT. Translation gives CASSFQGDKGPQHF. Complete variable domain (other parts from reference TRBV7-2 and TRBJ1-5): GAGVSQSPSNKVTEKGKDVELRCDPISGHTALYWYRQSLGQGLEFLIYFQGNSAPDKSGLPSDRFSAERTGGSVSTLTIQRTQQEDSAVYLCASSFQGDKGPQHFGDGTRLSIL.